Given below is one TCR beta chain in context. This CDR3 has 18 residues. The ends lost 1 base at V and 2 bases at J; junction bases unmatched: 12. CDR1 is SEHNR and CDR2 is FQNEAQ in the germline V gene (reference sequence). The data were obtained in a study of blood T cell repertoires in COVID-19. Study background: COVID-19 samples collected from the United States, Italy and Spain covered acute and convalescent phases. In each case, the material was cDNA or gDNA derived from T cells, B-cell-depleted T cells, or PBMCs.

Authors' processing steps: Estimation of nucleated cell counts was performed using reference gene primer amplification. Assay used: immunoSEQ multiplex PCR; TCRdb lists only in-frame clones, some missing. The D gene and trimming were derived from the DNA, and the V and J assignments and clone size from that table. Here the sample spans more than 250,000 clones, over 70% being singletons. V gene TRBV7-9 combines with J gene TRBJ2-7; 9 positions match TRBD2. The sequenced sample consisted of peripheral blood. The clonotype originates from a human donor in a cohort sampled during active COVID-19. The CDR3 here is CASSLGSSGTLLTYEQYF. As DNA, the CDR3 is TGTGCCAGCAGCTTAGGGTCTAGCGGGACCCTCCTAACCTACGAGCAGTACTTC.